This record concerns one TCR beta chain sequence. Its antigen has not been determined. Base quality data are lacking; no much larger clone is found one base away. The source of the sample is a study of blood T cell repertoires in COVID-19 (dated by TCRdb to between 2020 and 2021). At the level of the whole study: The collaborator samples originated in the United States, Italy and Spain and spanned the acute and convalescent phases of COVID-19. The material from the prospective study consisted of cDNA or gDNA derived from T cells, B-cell-depleted T cells, or PBMCs. The samples were drawn from the first 160 participants of the ongoing ImmuneRACE study and from 1,254 subjects provided by 6 global collaborators. Deeply sampled blood TCRbeta repertoires from subjects exposed to, actively infected with, or recovered from COVID-19 were included in the dataset. The repertoires were made available in a free public database intended to serve as a resource for research on the immune response to SARS-CoV-2. Where HLA class I and class II types were available, the types were taken from metadata supplied by the sample provider, not from assay-based typing. The sample metadata nearly always contained a de-identified subject ID, COVID-19 status, age in years and sex.

What the research found in general, with its limitations: The amount of clinical and demographic metadata varied by source and participant and was provided uncurated.

Participants in the prospective study were aged about 18 to 100 years, lived in approximately 26 United States geographic areas, and enrolled through a virtual design. In the prospective study, cohorts were assigned on the basis of participant-reported clinical history obtained from a screening survey and a study questionnaire. For ImmuneRACE Cohort 3, a participant was defined as recovered based on two consecutive negative NP/OP PCR tests, clearance by a healthcare professional, or resolution of symptoms. In the prospective study, whole blood, serum and a nasopharyngeal or oropharyngeal swab were collected from each participant by mobile phlebotomists. Participants in the prospective study had the option to provide additional blood draws and questionnaires over an approximately 2-month period. Blood samples from the prospective study were shipped frozen or at room temperature prior to DNA extraction.

V lost 5 bases and J lost 9 bases; the stretch between them is 20 bases long. Reading from cysteine to phenylalanine, the CDR3 counts 16 amino acids. This entry keeps only the CDR3 DNA: 48 bases, framed from base 1. Taken from the germline V gene, the CDR1 and CDR2 loops are MDHEN and SYDVKM. The immunoSEQ Assay, a bias-controlled multiplex PCR, was used to amplify TCRbeta CDR3 regions from genomic DNA. Per the source publication's procedure: Within the assay, amplification of reference gene primers was used to estimate how many nucleated cells each sample contained. To quantify the absolute abundance of each unique TCRbeta CDR3 rearrangement, sequence reads were collapsed and filtered. Productive Simpson clonality was computed per sample as the square root of Simpson's diversity index over productive rearrangements. In TCRdb, the immuneACCESS table is reduced to in-frame sequences with V and J assigned. These tables do not hold every clone; where another copy was compared, an unresolved V gene accounts for under half, and the others remain unexplained. That table furnishes V, J and clone size, whereas the DNA furnished D and trimming. The table for this sample lists around 390,000 clones; roughly 89% of them were counted only once. The ten largest account for approximately 10% of the sample.

Sequencing used PBMCs or T cells enriched from blood (not recorded which). This sequence originates from a woman aged 50 to 65 who had recovered from COVID-19. The chain couples TRBV28 to TRBJ1-6, with no confident D gene call. The sequenced DNA is TGTGCCAGCAGTACCCCCGGGGAGGCCCCTTTTTCACCCCTCCACTTT. This is translated as CASSTPGEAPFSPLHF.